These T cell receptor beta chains were read from a single sample in a study of lymphopenia after photon versus proton radiotherapy. Sequenced by immunoSEQ multiplex PCR; TCRdb stores in-frame clones only, minus some. The sample contains around 70,000 clones, approximately 90% of which appear only once. Material: peripheral blood, obtained from a patient treated with photon-based radiotherapy. The source of these receptors is a woman aged 70-85 years with pancreatic cancer. The CDR3 runs from the conserved cysteine through the conserved F or W. D genes are given only for firm matches. Clone size is shown for a subset of rows, as once, few, many or a class of expanded clone.

clone size	V gene	J gene	D gene	CDR3 protein	CDR3 DNA
-	TRBV5-4	TRBJ2-1	-	CASSPTSSYNEQFF	TGTGCCAGCAGCCCAACTAGCTCCTACAATGAGCAGTTCTTC
-	TRBV27	TRBJ2-7	-	CASSSLGGTYEQYF	TGTGCCAGCAGTTCCCTTGGAGGGACCTACGAGCAGTACTTC
-	TRBV27	TRBJ2-7	-	CASQDSSYEQYF	TGTGCCAGCCAAGATAGCTCCTACGAGCAGTACTTC
-	TRBV7-9	TRBJ1-2	-	CASSSGTELYGYTF	TGTGCCAGCAGCTCCGGAACAGAGCTCTATGGCTACACCTTC
-	TRBV7-9	TRBJ2-5	TRBD2	CASSQGTSGRAVETQYF	TGTGCCAGCAGCCAGGGGACTAGCGGGAGGGCCGTTGAGACCCAGTACTTC
once	TRBV28	TRBJ2-7	TRBD2	CASRLAGPYEQYF	TGTGCCAGCAGACTAGCGGGACCCTACGAGCAGTACTTC
-	TRBV6-1	TRBJ2-1	-	CASTADGYNEQFF	TGTGCCAGCACTGCGGACGGCTACAATGAGCAGTTCTTC
-	TRBV5-4	TRBJ2-4	TRBD1	CASSAGTGEIAKNIQYF	TGTGCCAGCAGCGCAGGAACAGGGGAAATAGCCAAAAACATTCAGTACTTC
-	TRBV11-2	TRBJ2-1	TRBD2	CASSLAVSGGSEQFF	TGTGCCAGCAGCTTAGCAGTTAGCGGGGGATCCGAGCAGTTCTTC
-	TRBV19	TRBJ1-1	-	CASSIVPGYTEAFF	TGTGCCAGTAGTATAGTCCCGGGCTACACTGAAGCTTTCTTT
-	TRBV11-2	TRBJ2-1	-	CASSSLGLSNNEQFF	TGTGCCAGCAGCTCACTGGGACTCTCAAACAATGAGCAGTTCTTC
-	TRBV19	TRBJ1-2	-	CASRQGSYGYTF	TGTGCCAGTAGGCAGGGGTCCTATGGCTACACCTTC
-	TRBV28	TRBJ1-1	TRBD1	CASSFGDRGQTEAFF	TGTGCCAGCAGTTTCGGGGACAGGGGGCAAACTGAAGCTTTCTTT
-	TRBV6-6	TRBJ1-5	-	CASSYVGEYQPQHF	TGTGCCAGCAGTTATGTTGGGGAATATCAGCCCCAGCATTTT
-	TRBV5-6	TRBJ2-2	TRBD2	CASSPGLAVAGELFF	TGTGCCAGCAGCCCGGGCCTAGCGGTCGCCGGGGAGCTGTTTTTT
-	TRBV30	TRBJ2-7	-	CAWGGVEQYF	TGTGCCTGGGGGGGTGTTGAGCAGTACTTC